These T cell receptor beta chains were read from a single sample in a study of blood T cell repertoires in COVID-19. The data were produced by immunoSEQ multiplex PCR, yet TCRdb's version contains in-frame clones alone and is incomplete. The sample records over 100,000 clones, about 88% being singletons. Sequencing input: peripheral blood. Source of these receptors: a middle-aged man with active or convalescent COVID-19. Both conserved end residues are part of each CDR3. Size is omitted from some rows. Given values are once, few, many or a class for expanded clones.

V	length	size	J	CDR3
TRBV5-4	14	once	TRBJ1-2	CASSYGQEHYGYTF
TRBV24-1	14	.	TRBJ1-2	CATSDLDSNYGYTF
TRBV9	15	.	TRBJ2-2	CASSVAGGVAGELFF
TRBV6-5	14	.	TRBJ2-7	CASSFAGGVYEQYF
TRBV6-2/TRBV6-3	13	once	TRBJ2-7	CASSSQGGYEQYF
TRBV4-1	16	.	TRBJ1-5	CASSQDLQGINQPQHF
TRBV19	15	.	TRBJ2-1	CATHSGGGAINEQFF
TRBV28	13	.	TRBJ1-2	CASSLQGMGGYTF
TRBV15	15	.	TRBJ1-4	CATSRDGTGVEKLFF
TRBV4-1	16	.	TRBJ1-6	CASSQDEGARNSPLHF
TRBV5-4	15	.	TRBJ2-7	CASSPRGGGPYEQYF
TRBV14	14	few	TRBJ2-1	CASSSRTVNNEQFF
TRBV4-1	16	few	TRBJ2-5	CASSPNPGQGWETQYF
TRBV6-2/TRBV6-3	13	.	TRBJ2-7	CASSYFQGNEQYF
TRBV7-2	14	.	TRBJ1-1	CASSSQGVNTEAFF
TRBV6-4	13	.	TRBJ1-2	CASSTNRAYGYTF
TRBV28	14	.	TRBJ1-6	CASRPTGVVSPLHF
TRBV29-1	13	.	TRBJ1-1	CSGWTGAGTEAFF
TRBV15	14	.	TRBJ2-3	CATSRDPNTDTQYF
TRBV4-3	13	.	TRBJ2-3	CASSQDPSGTQYF
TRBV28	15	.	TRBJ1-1	CASSRLGGGNTEAFF
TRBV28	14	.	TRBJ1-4	CASSPGGGEEKLFF
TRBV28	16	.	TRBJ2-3	CASSFPSGGARDTQYF
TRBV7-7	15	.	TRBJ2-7	CASSPGGAGAGEQYF
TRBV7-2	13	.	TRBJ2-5	CASSLGSKETQYF
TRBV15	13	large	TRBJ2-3	CATSRASTDTQYF
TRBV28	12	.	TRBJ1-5	CASSPLNQPQHF
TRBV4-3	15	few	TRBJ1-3	CASSQDGQYGNTIYF
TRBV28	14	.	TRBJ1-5	CASSLLSGNQPQHF
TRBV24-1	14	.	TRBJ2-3	CATSDLSLRDTQYF
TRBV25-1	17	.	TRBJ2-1	CASSEYGGGGSYNEQFF
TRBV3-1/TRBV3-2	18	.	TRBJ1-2	CASSQDNPVQGTGYGYTF
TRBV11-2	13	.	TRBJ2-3	CASSSGLDRTQYF
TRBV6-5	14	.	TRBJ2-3	CASSYVTGTDTQYF
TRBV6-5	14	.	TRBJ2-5	CATLLAGGPQTQYF
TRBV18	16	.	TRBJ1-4	CASSPGQGATNEKLFF
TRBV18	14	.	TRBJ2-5	CASSPPGSGETQYF
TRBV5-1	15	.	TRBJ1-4	CASSWRQGANEKLFF
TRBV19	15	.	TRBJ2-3	CASSMGMGGTDTQYF
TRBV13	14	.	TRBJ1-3	CASSATGSGNTIYF
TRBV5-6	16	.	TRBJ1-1	CASSLVGGTMNTEAFF
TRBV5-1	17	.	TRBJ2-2	CASSAASGGARTGELFF
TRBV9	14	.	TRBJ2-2	CASSVKQNTGELFF
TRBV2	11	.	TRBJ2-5	CATRGAETQYF
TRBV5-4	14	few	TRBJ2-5	CASRLDSDKETQYF
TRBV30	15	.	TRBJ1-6	CAWSATNGYNSPLHF
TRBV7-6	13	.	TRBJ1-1	CASSEQGSTEAFF
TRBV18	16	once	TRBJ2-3	CASSPSLGTITDTQYF
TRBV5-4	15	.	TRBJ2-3	CASTRTSAGTDTQYF
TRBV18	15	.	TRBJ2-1	CASSPPRDRVHEQFF
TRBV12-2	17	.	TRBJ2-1	CASRLVPPPPSYNEQFF
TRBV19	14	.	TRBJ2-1	CASSRGQGTGEQFF
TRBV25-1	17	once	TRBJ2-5	CASSATRWVGEAETQYF